Reported below is one TCR beta chain. A sample-barcoded 5' primer and a J-beta primer mix were used in a second PCR of roughly 6 to 11 cycles. TCRdb independently ran MiXCR on the 5' RACE reads; one entry per CDR3 protein. Of hundreds of thousands of distinct CDR3 sequences listed, about 45% are singletons. The sample comes from a study of blood T cells in healthy people across ages. The V end lost 9 bases, the J end lost 4 bases, and 20 bases lay between the germline ends. The CDR3 runs to 15 residues. Germline lookup yields CDR1 KGHDR and CDR2 SFDVKD. Input material: blood. The TCR was taken from an elderly man in good health. The rearrangement joins TRBV24-1 to TRBJ2-5; TRBD2 might be the D (6 bases). The CDR3, as DNA: TGTGCCACCTCCCAAACGCGGGACGCCGGAGAGACCCAGTACTTC. The encoded protein is CATSQTRDAGETQYF.